The next 30 T cell receptor beta chains were all read from a single sample in a study of prognosis after radiotherapy for stage I lung cancer. Amplicons of TCR beta CDR3 were generated from genomic DNA by two-round multiplex PCR. For every TRBV and TRBJ gene, a specific primer was used in first-round PCR. Each CDR3 protein gets one entry after TCRdb re-called the multiplex PCR reads with MiXCR. The sample has fewer than 15,000 distinct CDR3 sequences, 40% to 45% seen once. The specimen comprised PBMCs, sampled before or after stereotactic body radiation therapy (not recorded which). These receptors came from a donor over 45 with non-small cell lung cancer.

About this clonotype itself: A far bigger clonotype differs at one base, so this is likely a read error. The V call is TRBV12-3 or TRBV12-4, the J call TRBJ2-5; TRBD2 matches 10 bases. The closer fit of TRBJ2-1 to the DNA end suggests the J call may be wrong. The CDR3 is 14 residues long. The CDR3 nucleotides read TGTGCCAGCAGTTCCAGCGGGAGGGCTTATGAGCAGTTCTTC. Translation gives CASSSSGRAYEQFF.

The V gene is TRBV12-3 or TRBV12-4, the J gene TRBJ1-1; D unclear. This CDR3 is built from 12 residues. Trimming shortened V by 2 bases and J by 5 bases, and 6 bases separated the two germline ends. CDR3 coding DNA: TGTGCCAGCAGTTTACGTTTGACTGAAGCTTTCTTT. Translating gives CASSLRLTEAFF.

This clonotype is labeled medium-sized. The chain joins TRBV6-1 to TRBJ1-5; D uncertain. Between the trimmed V and J ends, which lost 2 bases and 6 bases, there was a span of 8 bases. Looked up from germline, CDR1 is MNHNS and CDR2 is SASEGT. This CDR3 has 13 residues. The CDR3 bases are TGTGCCAGCAGTGAAATCTGGGGTCAGCCCCAGCATTTT. It specifies CASSEIWGQPQHF.

This clonotype was recorded only once. The V and J genes are TRBV12-3 or TRBV12-4 and TRBJ2-7, with D perhaps assigned TRBD1 or TRBD2 (6 bases each). Trimming took 8 bases from V and 3 from J, leaving 29 bases between them. The CDR3 covers 18 residues. The CDR3, as DNA: TGTGCCAGCTCCCTTACGGGGGCCCGAGGTGATGGGTTCTACGAGCAGTACTTC. This sequence encodes CASSLTGARGDGFYEQYF.

The J gene is TRBJ1-1, the V gene TRBV9, with D uncertain. This CDR3 is built from 12 residues. In germline, CDR1 is SGDLS, CDR2 YYNGEE. V was pared by 3 bases and J by 2 bases, with 5 bases between. The DNA for the CDR3 is TGTGCCAGCAGCGGGTCTAACACTGAAGCTTTCTTT. Protein sequence: CASSGSNTEAFF.

To note about this clonotype: One base separates it from a far larger clone, so it is likely a read error. V usage is TRBV6-2 or TRBV6-3 and J usage is TRBJ2-5, with 15 bases identical to TRBD2. Germline assignment: CDR1 MNHEY and CDR2 SVGEGT. CDR3 length: 17 amino acids. CDR3 amino acids: CATSDPGLAGGRETKYF. The CDR3 nucleotides are TGTGCCACCAGTGACCCGGGACTAGCGGGGGGAAGAGAGACCAAGTACTTC.

This sequence joins TRBV20-1 and TRBJ1-1; perhaps TRBD1 as D (5 bases). CDR1 is DFQATT, CDR2 SNEGSKA, per germline (reference sequence). V was shortened by 1 base and J by 1 base, with 10 bases between the two germline ends. This CDR3 region has 14 residues. The CDR3 reads CSARAQGRNTEAFF. The CDR3 bases are TGCAGTGCTAGAGCGCAGGGCAGGAACACTGAAGCTTTCTTT.

V gene TRBV19 combines with J gene TRBJ1-5; D is ambiguous. Germline V lookup: CDR1 LNHDA, CDR2 SQIVND (reference sequence). The length of the CDR3 is 13 residues. Trimming shortened V by 5 bases and J by 4 bases, and 9 bases separated the two germline ends. This CDR3 reads CASSSSENQPQHF. The DNA of the CDR3 is TGTGCCAGTAGTTCGTCAGAAAATCAGCCCCAGCATTTT.

This clonotype was counted between two and nine times. A far larger clone lies a single base away; this is likely a read error. The chain links TRBV6-2 or TRBV6-3 to TRBJ1-5, with a possible D match to TRBD1 (6 bases). The V end lost 7 bases, the J end lost 5 bases, and 21 bases lay between the germline ends. The CDR3 extends over 16 amino acids. The V gene's germline CDR1 is MNHEY and CDR2 SVGEGT. The CDR3 protein is CASIPHVGGRDQPQHF. CDR3 in DNA: TGTGCCAGCATTCCCCACGTCGGGGGGCGAGATCAGCCCCAGCATTTT.

This clonotype was observed at least ten times. The chain is built from TRBV18 and TRBJ2-5; D remains unclear. This CDR3 spans 11 amino acids. Germline V gene data show CDR1 as KGHSH and CDR2 as LQKENI. Trimming shortened V by 4 bases and J by 8 bases, and 8 bases separated the two germline ends. The CDR3 region is CASSLTETQYF. CDR3 coding DNA: TGTGCCAGCTCACTCACGGAAACCCAGTACTTC.

In its sample, this clonotype was seen many times. The gene calls are TRBV7-2 and TRBJ1-1, with TRBD1 identical over 7 bases. The CDR3 spans 15 residues. Looked up from germline, CDR1 is SGHTA and CDR2 is FQGNSA. Trimming removed 3 bases from V and 2 bases from J; junction bases left unmatched: 6. The CDR3 DNA follows: TGTGCCAGCAGCTTCTACAGGGGAGGAAACACTGAAGCTTTCTTT. Its translation: CASSFYRGGNTEAFF.

The J gene is TRBJ1-2, the V gene TRBV27; TRBD1 aligns across 9 bases. J was trimmed by 4 bases and V by 5 bases; bases with no gene match: 5. This CDR3 region has 14 residues. Germline CDR1 and CDR2: MNHEY and SMNVEV (reference sequence). CDR3 amino acids: CASSLGQGTYGYTF. The CDR3, as DNA: TGTGCCAGCAGTCTAGGACAGGGGACCTATGGCTACACCTTC.

A note on this clonotype: A read error may explain this, as a much larger clone is one base away. The chain uses TRBV6-2 or TRBV6-3 and TRBJ2-2; D possibly uses TRBD1 or TRBD2 (5 bases each). Per the germline V gene, CDR1 is MNHEY and CDR2 is SVGEGT. The CDR3 is 14 residues long. With 5 bases removed from V and 3 bases from J, the gap between germline ends came to 10 bases. The CDR3 here is CASSEGPDTGELFF. The CDR3 nucleotides read TGTGCCAGCAGTGAGGGGCCCGACACCGGGGAGCTGTTTTTT.

The genes are TRBV24-1 and TRBJ2-3; D remains ambiguous. V was clipped by 4 bases and J by 5 bases, with 9 bases between them. The germline gives CDR1 KGHDR, CDR2 SFDVKD. The CDR3 loop spans 13 amino acids. The CDR3, as DNA: TGTGCCACCAGTGAGCGGTCTATAGATACGCAGTATTTT. Its protein product is CATSERSIDTQYF.

In the case of this clonotype: This may be a read error, as it is one base from a much larger clone. The chain carries TRBV7-2 and TRBJ2-1; 9 positions agree with TRBD1. The CDR3 has 18 residues. Trimming took 5 bases from V and 0 from J; bases not matched to a gene: 11. Per germline, CDR1 SGHTA and CDR2 FQGNSA. CDR3 nucleotide sequence: TGTGCCAGCAGCACGAGGGACAGGGCACCTCCCTCCTACAATGAGCAGTTCTTC. Residues: CASSTRDRAPPSYNEQFF.

The V call is TRBV11-2, the J call TRBJ1-4, with TRBD1 as a possible D gene (5 bases). CDR3 size: 16 residues. Germline V lookup: CDR1 SGHAT, CDR2 FQNNGV. Between the trimmed V and J ends, which lost 5 bases and 5 bases, there was a span of 18 bases. The DNA of the CDR3 is TGTGCCAGCAGCGCCCCTCGGGAAGCAGGGAATGAAAAACTGTTTTTT. Translation gives CASSAPREAGNEKLFF.

In its sample, this clonotype is medium-sized. The rearrangement uses TRBV6-1 and TRBJ1-6; no definite D call. CDR3 size: 14 residues. Between the trimmed V and J ends, which lost 2 bases and 4 bases, there was a span of 6 bases. In germline, CDR1 is MNHNS, CDR2 SASEGT. CDR3 in amino acids: CASSEPGYNSPLHF. The CDR3 DNA reads as TGTGCCAGCAGTGAACCGGGTTATAATTCACCCCTCCACTTT.

This clonotype was seen repeatedly, ten times or more. The chain uses TRBV19 and TRBJ1-5; D unclear. The V gene lost 6 bases and the J gene lost 2 bases, with 14 bases spanning the gap. In germline, CDR1 is LNHDA, CDR2 SQIVND (reference sequence). This CDR3 comprises 15 residues. In DNA, the CDR3 is TGTGCCAGTAGGGCGGCCGGTCAGGGCAATCAGCCCCAGCATTTT. Its protein product is CASRAAGQGNQPQHF.

This clonotype was observed at least ten times. V gene TRBV3-1 combines with J gene TRBJ2-2, with D possibly TRBD2 on 6 matching bases. CDR1 is LGHDT and CDR2 is YNNKEL in the germline V gene (reference sequence). The CDR3 is 13 residues long. The V and J ends lost 6 bases and 5 bases respectively, with 10 bases between them. CDR3 residues: CASRDYRTGELFF. The CDR3 DNA follows: TGTGCCAGCAGGGACTACAGAACCGGGGAGCTGTTTTTT. The variable domain in full, completed from reference TRBV3-1 and TRBJ2-2, reads DTAVSQTPKYLVTQMGNDKSIKCEQNLGHDTMYWYKQDSKKFLKIMFSYNNKELIINETVPNRFSPKSPDKAHLNLHINSLELGDSAVYFCASRDYRTGELFFGEGSRLTVL.

This clonotype was counted between two and nine times. The chain couples TRBV18 to TRBJ1-1; D is uncertain. This CDR3 has 11 residues. The germline CDR1 and CDR2 sequences are KGHSH and LQKENI. Trimming took off 6 bases at V and 8 bases at J, with 10 bases between the two ends. CDR3 region: CASSRLAEAFF. CDR3 DNA: TGTGCCAGCTCCCGACTAGCGGAAGCTTTCTTT.

The chain links TRBV6-2 or TRBV6-3 to TRBJ2-1; TRBD2 might be the D (6 bases). Germline V gene lookup returns CDR1 MNHEY and CDR2 SVGEGT. Trimming left V 5 bases short and J 1 base short, with 12 bases between. CDR3 length: 15 amino acids. The CDR3 DNA sequence: TGTGCCAGCAGTGATAGCGGAAATTCCTACAATGAGCAGTTCTTC. This translates into CASSDSGNSYNEQFF.

This chain connects TRBV6-2 or TRBV6-3 to TRBJ1-6; 7 positions match TRBD1. The V and J ends lost 6 bases and 16 bases, in that order; junction bases with no gene match: 18. This CDR3 has 15 residues. CDR1 is MNHEY and CDR2 is SVGEGT in the germline V gene. The CDR3 region is CASSADRANNSQLHF. CDR3 in DNA: TGTGCCAGCAGCGCTGACAGGGCCAATAATTCACAACTCCACTTT.

This clonotype turned up a few times. The junction does not match germline at one end; this may be a read error. The rearrangement uses TRBV27 and TRBJ1-1, with D unclear. Germline CDR1 is MNHEY and CDR2 is SMNVEV (reference sequence). The CDR3 is 13 amino acids. The CDR3 DNA reads TGTGCCAGCAGTTTATCGTCCAACTACGAGAAGTACTTT. It translates to CASSLSSNYEKYF.

V usage is TRBV24-1 and J usage is TRBJ2-1; D not resolved. Germline V CDR1 and CDR2: KGHDR, SFDVKD. The CDR3 contains 12 residues. Trimming removed 9 bases from V and 7 bases from J, with 12 bases in between. CDR3 loop: CATEAQSNEQFF. For the CDR3, the DNA is TGTGCCACCGAGGCGCAGTCTAATGAGCAGTTCTTC.

Comments on this clonotype: Being one base from a much bigger clone, this may be a read error. The rearrangement joins TRBV7-9 to TRBJ1-4, with unresolved D. CDR1 SEHNR and CDR2 FQNEAQ come from the germline V gene (reference sequence). The CDR3 runs to 17 residues. V lost 4 bases and J lost 0, with 15 bases in between. CDR3 bases: TGTGCCAGCAGCTCACACCAGGCGATCTCAACTAATGAAAAACTGTTTTTT. It is translated as CASSSHQAISTNEKLFF.

This clonotype has ten or more counts. The chain carries TRBV7-2 and TRBJ1-5; 9 bases map to TRBD1. Germline loops: CDR1 SGHTA, CDR2 FQGNSA. J lost 5 bases, V lost 3 bases, and 2 bases had no gene match. The CDR3 is made up of 14 amino acids. The chain's CDR3 is CASSFGTGHQPQHF. CDR3 in DNA: TGTGCCAGCAGCTTTGGGACAGGGCATCAGCCCCAGCATTTT.

The CDR3 protein is CASSIRQGDVGGYTF. In DNA, the CDR3 is TGTGCCAGCAGTATCAGACAGGGGGACGTAGGGGGCTACACCTTC. The J gene is TRBJ1-2, the V gene TRBV12-3 or TRBV12-4; 9 bases agree with TRBD1. The CDR3 contains 15 residues. With V trimmed by 5 bases and J by 8 bases, 12 bases remained unmatched.

This clonotype was counted at least ten times. The V call is TRBV11-2, the J call TRBJ1-4; D is ambiguous. Trimming pared 3 bases from V and 3 bases from J, leaving 8 bases between. The CDR3 contains 14 residues. The germline V gene encodes CDR1 SGHAT and CDR2 FQNNGV. The CDR3 spells CASSFGRPNEKLFF. The CDR3, as DNA: TGTGCCAGCAGCTTCGGCAGGCCTAATGAAAAACTGTTTTTT.

In this sample, this clonotype turned up many times. At one of its ends the junction is not consistent with the germline gene, which may arise from a read error. V gene TRBV28 combines with J gene TRBJ2-4, with 7 bases identical to TRBD1. Germline lookup yields CDR1 MDHEN and CDR2 SYDVKM. The CDR3 runs 14 residues. This chain's CDR3 is CASSAGTVVFGFDF. CDR3 in DNA: TGTGCCAGCAGCGCCGGGACAGTCGTGTTTGGTTTTGACTTC.

The chain is built from TRBV28 and TRBJ2-5, with a tentative D call TRBD2 (6 bases). The CDR3 is 15 amino acids. CDR1 and CDR2 (germline): MDHEN, SYDVKM. Trimming took 6 bases from V and 4 from J, leaving 18 bases between them. CDR3 sequence reads: CASSSGLIQAETQYF. CDR3 bases: TGTGCCAGCAGCTCGGGACTCATCCAGGCAGAGACCCAGTACTTC.